This TCR beta chain was recovered during a study of cytomegalovirus exposure and HLA in healthy donors (TCRdb year 2017). Regarding the complete study: In an earlier analysis of roughly 590 of the donors, 250 to 350 Gb of sequence data and some 100 million unique TCR beta sequences from 150 million to 200 million T cells were reported. Roughly 290 gigabases of sequencing data and approximately 91 million unique TCR sequences made up an early release that covered about 640 HLA-typed donors. Of the roughly 400 genotyped donors, 65% to 90% fell in the genetic ancestry cluster associated with self-reported Caucasian donors. The study was designed to test whether signatures of past pathogen exposure could be identified by cataloging public T cell receptors. The study used immunosequencing to profile the T cell repertoires of 666 subjects and linked those repertoires to cytomegalovirus serostatus. Along with the roughly 710-subject first cohort, a separate validation cohort of some 130 different subjects was used. To predict cytomegalovirus infection status, the study brought together high-throughput TCR immunosequencing, statistical association of individual TCRs with disease status, and machine learning. A later analysis re-analyzed previously published TCR beta repertoires from about 600 donors and added high-resolution HLA genotyping to study TCR occurrence patterns. Rather than using new phenotypic data, the later analysis identified candidate immune exposures from TCR beta sequences and from how often those sequences occurred across donors. An earlier analysis of 587 of the donors applied high-throughput TCR beta sequencing to assess whether each TCR beta V gene segment acted as functional or pseudogenic. Donor age, sex, ethnicity and CMV serostatus were compiled together with the repertoire data. In a later genetic analysis, genome-wide SNP genotypes for about three fifths of the roughly 670 donors were used, and that subset was treated as a discovery cohort. All discovery cohort repertoires had been generated using a single sequencing platform. Class I and class II HLA loci were covered by the typing at four-digit resolution. The number of donors typed differed by locus, with about 629-640 for A, B, C, DRB1 and DQB1, roughly 520 for DQA1, approximately 570 for DPA1, and 400 to 490 for DPB1. Five DR-DQ haplotypes were handled as single units for association and clustering because linkage in the cohort was strong. Among about 360 genotyped donors of the cohort, an average of approximately 250,000 unique TCR beta nucleotide sequences were sequenced per donor, roughly a sixth of them non-productive.

The cohort was made up of 666 healthy bone marrow donors. At the time of sampling, every cohort member was nominally healthy, though immune exposures that went unrecorded were likely present. The donor was CMV seropositive and belonged to the group of more than 250 seropositive cohort members. Each donor provided a peripheral blood sample, and peripheral blood mononuclear cells were used for TCR beta sequencing. The Qiagen DNeasy Blood Extraction Kit was used to extract genomic DNA from the blood cell samples. Overall study results and their limits: Because some donors lacked HLA typing at each locus, the association tests relied only on the typed subset. In vitro tests confirmed that three of the cytomegalovirus-associated TCR beta chains recognize cytomegalovirus antigens. A total of 150 to 200 TCR beta chains were listed by the study as associated with cytomegalovirus. The sequencing pipeline was judged likely to have produced a cluster of highly shared sequence variants as a technical artifact. The authors suggested that the approach could potentially be extended to other disease states and immunological phenotypes. Because counts were too low, roughly 17 rarely observed V segments, including chromosome 9 orphons, were left out of the earlier analysis of 587 of the donors. A later analysis reported that several top co-occurrence clusters appeared linked to parvovirus B19, influenza, CMV and Epstein-Barr virus. In a later analysis, HLA-associated TCR beta chains were found to be more clonally expanded and to have lower generation probabilities than equally common non-associated chains. Linkage disequilibrium might explain the correlated functional status among segregating V segments, but an unknown experimental factor could not be excluded. The cohort was sequenced for TCR beta chains only, and without alpha or paired-chain data the features that could be detected were limited. Broadly in line with IMGT annotations, most TCR beta V segments showed up in productive rearrangements about 87% or about 30% of the time in an earlier analysis of around 600 of the donors. An association between a missense DCLRE1C variant and V-gene and J-gene trimming of TCR beta chains was found in a later genetic analysis and replicated in an independent cohort. A further reported finding was that TCR beta sequences accurately predicted the HLA-A and HLA-B alleles for most subjects in the first cohort. When HLA alleles, especially DR and DQ, strongly co-occurred, attributing TCR associations to individual alleles was difficult. Because the 87-base-pair reads could not distinguish some IMGT-functional V segments, including TRBV6-2 and TRBV6-3, those segments were excluded. A later analysis associated 16,951 TCR beta sequences with specific HLA alleles at a false discovery rate of 0.05. A later analysis found that TCR association rates varied across HLA loci, with DRB1 alleles showing the most associated TCRs and HLA-C alleles the fewest. Most TCR sequences were seen in very few donors, while some public TCRs were found in many individuals. Immune exposure information for the cohort was limited to CMV serostatus. The presence/absence analyses assumed that sequencing depth was roughly uniform across donors, and that assumption may not be true. Cytomegalovirus status was reported to be diagnosed by the classifier with high specificity and sensitivity in both the original and validation cohorts. A later analysis found that most CMV-associated TCR beta chains appeared HLA-restricted, with HLA associations seemingly driven largely by CMV exposure. A later genetic analysis reported fewer N-insertions in productive TCRs among donors in an Asian-associated ancestry cluster than the roughly 700-donor mean.

With regard to this clone: Its antigen remains undetermined. No much larger clonotype is one base removed from it; base qualities were not supplied.

Library construction relied on the immunoSEQ multiplex PCR assay. A mixture of 60 forward primers for TCR Vbeta segments and 13 reverse primers for TCR Jbeta segments was used in the multiplex PCR. The CDR3 region of rearranged TCR beta genes was amplified from genomic DNA with a multiplex PCR assay. Amplified TCR beta libraries were sequenced as 87-base-pair reads on the Illumina HiSeq System. From the authors' description of their analysis: A later analysis tallied around 80 million unique TCR beta chains across the 700 or so repertoires, and about 10 million of those chains were shared by two or more donors. A nearest-neighbor algorithm error-corrected the raw reads and collapsed the reads into unique sequences, merging closely related sequences to remove PCR and sequencing errors. Alignment of CDR3 sequences to IMGT reference sequences was used to assign V, D and J gene segments. For a sequence to be retained, a match of at least six nucleotides was required to both a V gene segment and a J gene segment. Rearrangements were called productive when the CDR3 lacked stop codons and stayed in frame with V and J; all others were non-productive. CDR3 was defined according to IMGT convention as the region running from the second conserved V-encoded cysteine to the conserved J-encoded phenylalanine. The earlier analysis of 500 to 750 of the donors excluded any sequence lacking an unambiguous match to a single V gene segment. An earlier analysis of several hundred of the donors called V segments functional above 56.7% productive rearrangements and segregating when the between-donor standard deviation exceeded 5%. A statistical classification framework was built for diagnosing cytomegalovirus status from the catalog of TCR beta chain sequences. V and J gene assignment, in a later analysis, came from comparing TCR nucleotide sequences with IMGT/GENE-DB human TR gene sequences. Using the TCRdist pipeline, a later analysis assigned CDR3 sequences along with most-parsimonious VDJ recombination scenarios. A later analysis defined each TCR beta chain by its CDR3 amino acid sequence plus V-gene family, and excluded reads lacking a unique V-gene family. In a later analysis, 550 to 650 highly shared, low-generation-probability nucleotide sequences were removed to address suspected cross-contamination and a sequencing artifact. For each public chain, a later analysis derived a clonal expansion index from normalized ranks of inferred template counts within each repertoire. A later analysis computed generation probabilities with a VDJ recombination model fitted to out-of-frame rearrangements, and checked the results against IGoR. A later analysis scored TCR-TCR, TCR-HLA and TCR-CMV co-occurrence with hypergeometric tests, applying a repertoire-size bias correction to TCR pairs. In a later analysis, false discovery rates were estimated by permuting HLA or CMV assignments 20 times. In a later analysis, co-occurring TCRs were grouped using DBSCAN, with TCRdist sequence similarity added in when clustering inside HLA-allele-positive subsets. Repertoires with fewer than 30,000 or more than 120,000 public chains were left out of co-occurrence clustering, as were a handful of repertoires with anomalous nucleotide sharing. TCRdb limited this immuneACCESS table to in-frame rearrangements with V and J called. A share of clones is missing; checked studies link under half to unresolved V genes, and the rest is unexplained. The DNA gave D and trimming, while V, J and clone size come from that table. For this sample the table gives 70,000 to 95,000 clones, of which around 76% were detected only once. Around a tenth of the sample is taken by the ten largest.

Deletion took 1 base off V and 0 bases off J, with a span of 7 bases between the germline ends. The germline V gene (reference sequence) sets CDR1 to LNHDA and CDR2 to SQIVND. CDR3 length: 14 amino acids, cysteine to phenylalanine. The DNA shown is the 42-base CDR3, in frame from base 1. This clonotype was sampled from a man aged 25-45 years in good health and CMV-seropositive. The sample consisted of PBMCs. Here the chain combines TRBV19 and TRBJ2-7, with the D segment identity uncertain. The nucleotide sequence is given as TGTGCCAGTAGTATAGGTGCCGGCTCCTACGAGCAGTACTTC. Translated, this is CASSIGAGSYEQYF.